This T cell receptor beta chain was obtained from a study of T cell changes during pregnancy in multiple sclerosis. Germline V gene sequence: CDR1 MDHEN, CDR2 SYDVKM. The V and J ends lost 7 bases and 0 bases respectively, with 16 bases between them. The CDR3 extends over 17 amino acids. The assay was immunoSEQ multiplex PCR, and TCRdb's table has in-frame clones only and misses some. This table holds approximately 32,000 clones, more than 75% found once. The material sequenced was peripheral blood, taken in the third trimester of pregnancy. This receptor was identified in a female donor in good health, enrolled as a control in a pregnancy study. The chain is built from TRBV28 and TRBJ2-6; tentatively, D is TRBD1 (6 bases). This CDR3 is CASIAPGHNSGANVLTF. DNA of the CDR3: TGTGCCAGCATTGCGCCGGGACACAACTCTGGGGCCAACGTCCTGACTTTC.